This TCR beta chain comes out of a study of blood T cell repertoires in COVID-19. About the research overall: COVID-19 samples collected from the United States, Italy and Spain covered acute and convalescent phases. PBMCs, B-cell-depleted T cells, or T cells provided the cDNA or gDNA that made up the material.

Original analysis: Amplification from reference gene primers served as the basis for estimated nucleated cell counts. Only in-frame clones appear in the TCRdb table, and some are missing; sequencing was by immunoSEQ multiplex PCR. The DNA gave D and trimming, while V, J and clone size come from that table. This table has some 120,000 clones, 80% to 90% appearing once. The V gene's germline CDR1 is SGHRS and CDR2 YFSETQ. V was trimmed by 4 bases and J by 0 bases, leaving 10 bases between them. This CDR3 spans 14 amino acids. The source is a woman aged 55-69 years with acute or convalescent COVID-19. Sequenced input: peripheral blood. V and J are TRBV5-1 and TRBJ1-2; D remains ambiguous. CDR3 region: CASSPGDTNYGYTF. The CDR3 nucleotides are TGCGCCAGCAGCCCGGGAGATACTAACTATGGCTACACCTTC.